The entry below gives a single T cell receptor (beta chain) sequence along with its context. The sample holds many counts of this clonotype. Its recognized antigen is unknown. Being one base from a much bigger clone, this may be a read error. Ophthalmopathy patients had moderately to severely active disease, Clinical Activity Score of at least 3, NOSPECS grade of at least 4, and duration under 3 months. Exclusion was applied to patients with uncontrolled infections, other autoimmune diseases, pregnancy or lactation. Diagnoses were established on the basis of clinical symptoms, serum thyroxine and TRAb, thyroid ultrasound, and orbital computed tomography. PBMCs were separated from roughly 10 ml of fresh peripheral blood using Ficoll-Paque density gradient centrifugation. Trizol reagent was used to extract total RNA, and RNA quality was then checked on an Agilent 2100 Bioanalyzer. Its CDR3 holds 12 amino acids, cysteine through phenylalanine. Of all the DNA, just the CDR3 is kept, 36 bases in frame from base 1. The V end loses 0 bases and the J end loses 6 bases, and a stretch of 6 bases separates them. CDR1 is given as SEHNR and CDR2 as FQNEAQ, both from the germline V gene (reference sequence).

The record originates from a study of T cells in Graves' hyperthyroidism and ophthalmopathy (dated by TCRdb to about 2019). About the study as a whole: Peripheral blood samples were taken at the time of initial diagnosis, prior to any treatment. A discovery cohort of around 98 patients, about 40 with Graves' ophthalmopathy and fewer than 65 with stable Graves' hyperthyroidism, was used to find distinguishing TCR V-J signatures. Prospective prediction of ophthalmopathy was tested in an independent validation cohort of 18 to 20 hyperthyroidism patients and 17 patients who later progressed to ophthalmopathy. The roughly 90 discovery patients were divided at random into training and test sets in a 7:3 ratio. The study also compared thyroid tissue and blood T-cell repertoires from five or six Graves' hyperthyroidism patients. Following sampling, methimazole starting at 30 mg daily was given to hyperthyroidism patients, and high-dose intravenous methylprednisolone was given to ophthalmopathy patients. According to the paper, TCR Vbeta CDR3 sequencing was carried out on 135 peripheral blood samples, which came from under 50 ophthalmopathy, 80 or so hyperthyroidism and roughly 17 progressor patients. Overall results and qualifications from the work: No statistical method was used to fix the sample size in advance, and group allocation was not hidden from the investigators. In validation, the model predicted progression to ophthalmopathy a median of about 6.5 months before onset, with about 70% sensitivity and 72.22% specificity. Ophthalmopathy was separated from stable hyperthyroidism by a 13 V-J signature model, with around 88% sensitivity and around 81% specificity obtained in cross-validation and 80%/75% obtained in testing. Most expanded thyroid clonotypes (frequency above 0.001) were also found in blood, which suggests that blood repertoires may mirror thyroid immune responses.

The TCR beta CDR3 regions were amplified from the RNA transcripts. For the first round of RT-PCR on the TCR CDR3, the HTBI primer set was used together with the Qiagen OneStep RT-PCR kit. A second multiplex PCR round built the libraries, followed by size selection and purification. Paired-end sequencing of the libraries was performed with 100 bp reads on an Illumina HiSeq2000. Per the original workflow: SOAPnuke was used to process the raw data, throwing out any read that contained adapters or uncalled bases, had a mean Phred below 15, or lacked an exact constant-primer or identifier match. COPE v1.2.5 was used to merge high-quality paired reads, and clonotypes were defined as unique nucleotide sequences. MiTCR v1.1 was used to align the clonotypes against IMGT TRBV, TRBD and TRBJ reference segments. The analysis included only V-J combinations with a frequency above 0.0001, which together covered 99% to 99.2% of the repertoires. The TCS score was defined as F50 (clonal expansion) divided by E x V (chaos), with BLOSUM62-based TCRdist calculated between CDR3 peptides within each V-J. Welch's t-statistics and random forest reduced around 510 V-J features to some 14, which were used in a naive Bayes classifier (R e1071). Thyroid-blood repertoire similarity was quantified with the Morisita-Horn index. The raw public data were reprocessed by TCRdb itself: fastp quality trimming at Q25, MiXCR clonotype calling, in-frame beta chains only. Entries that share a CDR3 protein sequence are merged under the most common genes and DNA. The authors' filters were not applied to this entry. A total of about 610,000 distinct CDR3 sequences appear in this sample, roughly 14% of them only once. Together, the top ten hold 4.3% of the sample.

The receptor was isolated from a woman in her thirties or forties with Graves' ophthalmopathy. What was sequenced was blood. The V gene is TRBV7-9 and the J gene is TRBJ2-7, and TRBD2 may be the D gene, going by 5 matching bases. The nucleotides are TGTGCCAGCAGCTTAGCAGAGGGCGAGCAGTACTTC. It translates to CASSLAEGEQYF.